Presented here are 32 T cell receptor beta chains from one specimen sequenced in a study of siplizumab effects on memory and regulatory T cells. Clones were read by immunoSEQ multiplex PCR, and TCRdb kept only the in-frame ones, dropping some. This table has tens of thousands of clones, around 96% appearing once. The material sequenced was naive CD8+ T cells sorted from blood. These receptors came from a human donor in good health.

The CDR3 sequence: CATSTGVPDTQYF. CDR3 nucleotides: TGTGCCACCAGCACGGGGGTTCCAGATACGCAGTATTTT. V gene TRBV15 combines with J gene TRBJ2-3, with D perhaps matching TRBD2 (6 bases). Looked up from germline, CDR1 is LNHNV and CDR2 is YYDKDF (reference sequence). The CDR3 loop spans 13 amino acids. Trimming removed 4 bases from V and 4 bases from J, with 9 bases in between.

The V call is TRBV28, the J call TRBJ2-5; TRBD1 aligns across 9 bases. From germline, CDR1 is MDHEN and CDR2 SYDVKM. The V segment lost 3 bases and the J segment 2 bases; nucleotides outside the gene matches: 10. The CDR3 loop spans 17 amino acids. CDR3: CASSFPYSGQGQETQYF. CDR3 bases: TGTGCCAGCAGTTTTCCGTACAGCGGACAGGGGCAAGAGACCCAGTACTTC.

This chain joins TRBV9 and TRBJ2-6, with D maybe TRBD1 (6 bases). The CDR3 spans 21 residues. The germline gives CDR1 SGDLS, CDR2 YYNGEE. The V end was cut by 0 bases, the J end by 0 bases, with 22 bases between. CDR3 protein: CASSVADRPGVSLSGANVLTF. The CDR3 DNA sequence: TGTGCCAGCAGCGTAGCCGACAGACCAGGGGTTTCTCTCTCTGGGGCCAACGTCCTGACTTTC. The full variable domain, its missing parts supplied by reference TRBV9 and TRBJ2-6, is DSGVTQTPKHLITATGQRVTLRCSPRSGDLSVYWYQQSLDQGLQFLIQYYNGEERAKGNILERFSAQQFPDLHSELNLSSLELGDSALYFCASSVADRPGVSLSGANVLTFGAGSRLTVL.

The rearrangement joins TRBV28 to TRBJ1-5; a possible D gene is TRBD1 (5 bases). Germline CDR1 and CDR2: MDHEN and SYDVKM. The CDR3 is 14 residues long. The V end was cut by 2 bases, the J end by 3 bases, with 8 bases between. The CDR3 nucleotides read TGTGCCAGCAGTTTAAGACAGTTCAATCAGCCCCAGCATTTT. Its translation: CASSLRQFNQPQHF.

This chain links TRBV29-1 with TRBJ2-1, with a weak D call TRBD2 (6 bases). This CDR3 spans 15 amino acids. From germline, CDR1 is SQVTM and CDR2 ANQGSEA. V dropped 0 bases and J dropped 2 bases, with 11 bases sitting between them. The CDR3, as DNA: TGCAGCGTTGAAGAGGGAGGTTCGCCCTACAATGAGCAGTTCTTC. It specifies CSVEEGGSPYNEQFF.

This sequence joins TRBV6-6 and TRBJ2-4, with D tentatively TRBD1 (5 bases). Germline CDR1 and CDR2: MNHNY and SVGAGI (reference sequence). The CDR3 contains 15 residues. Trimming stripped 6 bases from V and 3 bases from J, with 15 bases between. CDR3 amino acids: CASSHDSPFKNIQYF. The CDR3 DNA reads as TGTGCCAGCAGCCACGACAGCCCTTTCAAAAACATTCAGTACTTC.

This CDR3 is CASSSLDLETQYF. CDR3 bases: TGTGCCAGCAGCTCCTTAGACTTAGAGACCCAGTACTTC. The chain employs TRBV7-6 and TRBJ2-5; D is uncertain. This CDR3 contains 13 residues. Germline CDR1 SGHVS, CDR2 FNYEAQ. With 4 bases removed from V and 4 bases from J, the gap between germline ends came to 10 bases.

The V call is TRBV27, the J call TRBJ2-1; a weak D match, TRBD2 (5 bases). The CDR3 is 14 amino acids. Germline CDR1 and CDR2: MNHEY and SMNVEV (reference sequence). V gave up 7 bases and J gave up 0 bases, with 10 bases separating them. CDR3 sequence (DNA): TGTGCCAGCAATAGCGTAAGCTCCTACAATGAGCAGTTCTTC. Its protein product is CASNSVSSYNEQFF.

The chain employs TRBV19 and TRBJ2-7, with D tentatively TRBD2 (5 bases). The CDR3 extends over 13 amino acids. Germline V gives CDR1 LNHDA, CDR2 SQIVND (reference sequence). V was pared by 1 base and J by 3 bases, with 7 bases between. The chain's CDR3 is CASSIGGDYEQYF. DNA for the CDR3: TGTGCCAGTAGTATAGGGGGAGACTACGAGCAGTACTTC.

The chain links TRBV6-5 to TRBJ1-2; perhaps TRBD1 as D (5 bases). Germline CDR1 MNHEY, CDR2 SVGAGI. This CDR3 contains 16 residues. The V gene lost 2 bases and the J gene lost 2 bases, with 15 bases spanning the gap. The CDR3 reads CASSYGASSPNYGYTF. The CDR3, as DNA: TGTGCCAGCAGTTACGGGGCCAGCAGCCCCAACTATGGCTACACCTTC.

The V call is TRBV6-5, the J call TRBJ2-7; D remains unclear. The CDR3 runs 14 residues. Per germline, CDR1 MNHEY and CDR2 SVGAGI. V dropped 4 bases and J dropped 5 bases, with 15 bases sitting between them. The CDR3 bases are TGTGCCAGCAGTTTCTTGACAAGCTTGGACGAGCAGTACTTC. Its translation is CASSFLTSLDEQYF.

This clone was seen a few times. The chain is built from TRBV29-1 and TRBJ1-1; D is uncertain. CDR3 length: 12 amino acids. Trimming took 4 bases from V and 2 from J, leaving 8 bases between them. From germline, CDR1 is SQVTM and CDR2 ANQGSEA. The DNA of the CDR3 is TGCAGCGTTGTGGCACTTAACACTGAAGCTTTCTTT. As protein: CSVVALNTEAFF.

The V call is TRBV6-5, the J call TRBJ1-1; TRBD1 matches at 7 bases. Trimming removed 4 bases from V and 1 base from J; junction bases left unmatched: 3. Germline lookup yields CDR1 MNHEY and CDR2 SVGAGI. This CDR3 spans 14 amino acids. CDR3 in DNA: TGTGCCAGCAGTTGGACAGGCCAGAACACTGAAGCTTTCTTT. As protein: CASSWTGQNTEAFF.

The chain links TRBV27 to TRBJ2-1, with TRBD2 as a possible D gene (6 bases). Trimming removed 7 bases from V and 7 bases from J, with 20 bases in between. The germline gives CDR1 MNHEY, CDR2 SMNVEV (reference sequence). The CDR3 totals 15 residues. For the CDR3, the DNA is TGTGCCAGCATCCCCCGGGGGACCCTTGGGAATGAGCAGTTCTTC. This encodes CASIPRGTLGNEQFF.

This clone was recorded once. The chain links TRBV4-2 to TRBJ2-2; no clear D gene. This CDR3 comprises 12 residues. Germline V CDR1 and CDR2: LGHNA, YNFKEQ. V gave up 3 bases and J gave up 7 bases, with 6 bases separating them. CDR3 sequence (DNA): TGTGCCAGCAGCCAGGCCGGCGGGGAGCTGTTTTTT. Its protein is CASSQAGGELFF.

This rearrangement joins TRBV4-1 to TRBJ1-5, with 7 bases identical to TRBD1. V gave up 0 bases and J gave up 1 base; unmatched junction bases: 9. The germline CDR1 and CDR2 sequences are MGHRA and YSYEKL. The CDR3 is 18 amino acids. The DNA for the CDR3 is TGCGCCAGCAGCCAAGAAGACAGGGCAACACAGAGCAATCAGCCCCAGCATTTT. As protein: CASSQEDRATQSNQPQHF.

The chain recombines TRBV21-1 with TRBJ2-5; the table's TRBD1 call for D was not verified on the DNA. TRBV21-1 is a pseudogene locus. The CDR3 has 16 amino acids. The CDR3 protein is CASSPRQKPLQETQYF. CDR3 sequence (DNA): TGTGCCAGCAGCCCTAGACAGAAACCCCTCCAAGAGACCCAGTACTTC.

The chain links TRBV19 to TRBJ1-1; D is ambiguous. CDR3 length: 15 amino acids. V shed 8 bases and J shed 1 base, with 17 bases lying between them. Germline V gene data show CDR1 as LNHDA and CDR2 as SQIVND (reference sequence). CDR3 DNA sequence: TGTGCCAGTCGCCTAGAGTGGGTTCCGAACACTGAAGCTTTCTTT. Translated: CASRLEWVPNTEAFF. Full variable domain (rest looked up from reference TRBV19 and TRBJ1-1): DGGITQSPKYLFRKEGQNVTLSCEQNLNHDAMYWYRQDPGQGLRLIYYSQIVNDFQKGDIAEGYSVSREKKESFPLTVTSAQKNPTAFYLCASRLEWVPNTEAFFGQGTRLTVV.

This sequence joins TRBV14 and TRBJ2-1; TRBD2 agrees at 8 bases. The V segment lost 6 bases and the J segment 3 bases; nucleotides outside the gene matches: 10. Germline loops: CDR1 SGHDN, CDR2 FVKESK. The CDR3 runs to 16 residues. The CDR3 coding sequence is TGTGCCAGCAGGCTTCTCGGAGCGGGGGACTACAATGAGCAGTTCTTC. Translated: CASRLLGAGDYNEQFF. The complete variable domain, with remaining parts taken from reference TRBV14 and TRBJ2-1, reads EAGVTQFPSHSVIEKGQTVTLRCDPISGHDNLYWYRRVMGKEIKFLLHFVKESKQDESGMPNNRFLAERTGGTYSTLKVQPAELEDSGVYFCASRLLGAGDYNEQFFGPGTRLTVL.

The J gene is TRBJ1-5, the V gene TRBV28; the D is unclear. CDR1 and CDR2 from the germline V gene are MDHEN and SYDVKM. V lost 6 bases, J lost 0 bases, and 12 bases lay in between. CDR3 size: 15 residues. The CDR3 coding sequence is TGTGCCAGCAGCGACCCGGGAGGTAGCAATCAGCCCCAGCATTTT. Amino acids: CASSDPGGSNQPQHF.

The genes are TRBV11-2 and TRBJ2-5; 7 bases align to TRBD1. The trim removed 1 base at V and 5 bases at J, leaving 10 bases unmatched. The CDR3 contains 16 residues. The germline gives CDR1 SGHAT, CDR2 FQNNGV. Written as DNA, the CDR3 is TGTGCCAGCAGCTTAGCCGTGCGAGAACAGGGGGAGACCCAGTACTTC. Translated, it gives CASSLAVREQGETQYF.

This chain links TRBV7-9 with TRBJ2-3, with TRBD1 matching 7 bases. Germline V gives CDR1 SEHNR, CDR2 FQNEAQ (reference sequence). The junction had 4 bases not matched to a gene; V was cut back by 5 bases and J by 2 bases. This CDR3 has 14 residues. This CDR3 is CASSPTGITDTQYF. Written as DNA, the CDR3 is TGTGCCAGCAGCCCGACAGGGATCACAGATACGCAGTATTTT.

J is TRBJ1-2 and V is TRBV23-1, with 11 bases lining up with TRBD1. TRBV23-1 is labeled an ORF, and its function is uncertain. Trimming at V came to 1 base and at J to 4 bases, leaving 5 bases not matched to a gene. The CDR3 length is 16 residues. The CDR3 loop reads CASSQLRDRGTYGYTF. DNA of the CDR3: TGCGCCAGCAGTCAATTGCGGGACAGGGGGACCTATGGCTACACCTTC.

The CDR3 protein is CASSPQGREGNQPQHF. The DNA for the CDR3 is TGTGCCAGCAGTCCCCAGGGGCGCGAGGGCAATCAGCCCCAGCATTTT. The chain uses TRBV27 and TRBJ1-5; possible D gene TRBD1, 6 bases. The CDR3 contains 16 residues. V gave up 5 bases and J gave up 2 bases, with 16 bases separating them. Germline values: CDR1 MNHEY, CDR2 SMNVEV (reference sequence).

V and J are TRBV30 and TRBJ1-1, with a possible D match to TRBD1 (5 bases). This CDR3 spans 12 amino acids. V lost 5 bases and J lost 5, with 12 bases in between. In germline, CDR1 is GTSNPN, CDR2 SVGIG (reference sequence). In nucleotides, the CDR3 is TGTGCCTGGTTGCCGGGGGGAACTGAAGCTTTCTTT. This encodes CAWLPGGTEAFF. Full variable domain (rest looked up from reference TRBV30 and TRBJ1-1): SQTIHQWPATLVQPVGSPLSLECTVEGTSNPNLYWYRQAAGRGLQLLFYSVGIGQISSEVPQNLSASRPQDRQFILSSKKLLLSDSGFYLCAWLPGGTEAFFGQGTRLTVV.

The V gene is TRBV5-1, the J gene TRBJ2-3, with a tentative D call TRBD2 (6 bases). Trimming left V 3 bases short and J 10 bases short, with 24 bases between. This CDR3 contains 16 residues. The germline V gene has CDR1 SGHRS and CDR2 YFSETQ. For the CDR3, the DNA is TGCGCCAGCAGCTCGCGACACCTAGACGGGACTCAGGCGCAGTATTTT. It encodes CASSSRHLDGTQAQYF.

The V call is TRBV27, the J call TRBJ1-2, with D uncertain. The CDR3 runs to 14 residues. The ends were cut back, 1 base at V and 3 bases at J, with 9 bases in the middle. Germline V CDR1 and CDR2: MNHEY, SMNVEV (reference sequence). CDR3 sequence reads: CASSLYGIDYGYTF. The CDR3 DNA is TGTGCCAGCAGTTTATACGGCATCGACTATGGCTACACCTTC.

The chain has TRBV19 and TRBJ2-3, with D possibly TRBD2 on 6 matching bases. The CDR3 length is 11 residues. The V and J ends lost 3 bases and 8 bases respectively, with 6 bases between them. The germline V gene has CDR1 LNHDA and CDR2 SQIVND (reference sequence). CDR3 in amino acids: CASSMGGTQYF. Here the CDR3 DNA reads TGTGCCAGTAGTATGGGGGGTACGCAGTATTTT.

The chain recombines TRBV27 with TRBJ2-7; D perhaps matches TRBD2 (5 bases). Trimming left V 3 bases short and J 4 bases short, with 10 bases between. The CDR3 length is 13 residues. Per germline, CDR1 MNHEY and CDR2 SMNVEV (reference sequence). This CDR3 reads CASSLGSGYEQYF. In DNA form, the CDR3 reads TGTGCCAGCAGTTTGGGATCGGGGTACGAGCAGTACTTC.

This chain joins TRBV7-3 and TRBJ2-1; D gene ambiguous. The germline V gene has CDR1 SGHTA and CDR2 FQGTGA. CDR3 size: 11 residues. V was trimmed by 7 bases and J by 3 bases, leaving 4 bases between them. The CDR3 region has the DNA TGTGCCAGCATCCACTACAATGAGCAGTTCTTC. Its translation: CASIHYNEQFF.

This sequence joins TRBV19 and TRBJ1-2, with D possibly being TRBD1 (5 bases). The germline gives CDR1 LNHDA, CDR2 SQIVND (reference sequence). The germline V and J ends were trimmed by 9 bases and 5 bases, with 16 bases remaining between them. CDR3 size: 13 residues. The CDR3 spells CARKARRQYGYTF. In DNA form, the CDR3 reads TGTGCCAGGAAGGCCCGCAGACAGTATGGCTACACCTTC.

This rearrangement joins TRBV4-1 to TRBJ2-7; the match to TRBD1 covers 10 bases. Germline CDR1 MGHRA, CDR2 YSYEKL. V shed 1 base, J shed 6 bases, and the junction held 0 bases outside the gene matches. This CDR3 has 13 amino acids. The CDR3 region is CASSQGDRGEQYF. DNA of the CDR3: TGCGCCAGCAGCCAAGGGGACAGGGGCGAGCAGTACTTC.